Each of the 27 T cell receptor beta chains below was sequenced from the same sample in a study of cytomegalovirus exposure and HLA in healthy donors. Both 60 Vbeta primers and 13 Jbeta primers went into the PCR. Produced via immunoSEQ multiplex PCR; TCRdb's table is partial and in-frame only. The data contain 150,000 to 200,000 clones, approximately 78% of them singletons. The sample taken for sequencing was PBMCs. Every receptor here comes from a human donor in good health.

The chain recombines TRBV7-8 with TRBJ2-4, with 11 bases fitting TRBD2. V was clipped by 1 base and J by 4 bases; unmatched bases: 3. The CDR3 runs 16 residues. Germline V gene lookup returns CDR1 SGHVS and CDR2 FQNEAQ. The CDR3 spells CASSLVGTSGKNIQYF. CDR3 DNA sequence: TGTGCCAGCAGCTTAGTCGGGACTAGCGGAAAAAACATTCAGTACTTC.

This clone has a single count. This CDR3 is also generated by other DNA sequences in the sample. The chain combines TRBV27 with TRBJ2-7; 7 bases line up with TRBD1. The CDR3 sequence is 13 residues long. Per the germline V gene, CDR1 is MNHEY and CDR2 is SMNVEV (reference sequence). J lost 3 bases, V lost 5 bases, and 4 bases had no gene match. The CDR3 sequence is CASSPGQNYEQYF. The CDR3 DNA reads TGTGCCAGCAGTCCGGGACAGAACTACGAGCAGTACTTC.

V usage is TRBV19 and J usage is TRBJ2-5; 7 bases agree with TRBD1. Losses at the gene ends were 6 bases for V and 7 bases for J; bases not matched to a gene: 11. This CDR3 is built from 14 residues. Germline-derived CDR1 and CDR2 are LNHDA and SQIVND (reference sequence). The CDR3 spells CASSSDQGVGTQYF. The CDR3 coding sequence is TGTGCCAGTAGCTCCGATCAGGGGGTTGGGACCCAGTACTTC.

The rearrangement uses TRBV6-1 and TRBJ2-7, with D perhaps TRBD2 (5 bases). Between the trimmed V and J ends, which lost 3 bases and 2 bases, there was a span of 14 bases. Germline V gives CDR1 MNHNS, CDR2 SASEGT. This CDR3 contains 15 residues. This chain's CDR3 is CASSEFYGLAYEQYF. CDR3 bases: TGTGCCAGCAGTGAGTTCTACGGACTTGCCTACGAGCAGTACTTC.

V gene TRBV25-1 combines with J gene TRBJ2-7; 10 bases fit TRBD1. This CDR3 has 14 amino acids. Looked up from germline, CDR1 is MGHDK and CDR2 is SYGVNS. V trimming: 2 bases; J trimming: 5 bases; junction bases outside the gene matches: 3. Written as DNA, the CDR3 is TGTGCCAGCAGTGAACCCGGGACAGGGGACGAGCAGTACTTC. Protein: CASSEPGTGDEQYF.

CDR3 in amino acids: CASSFSGTGADTQYF. Written as DNA, the CDR3 is TGTGCCAGCAGCTTTTCCGGGACAGGGGCAGATACGCAGTATTTT. V gene TRBV5-6 combines with J gene TRBJ2-3; 10 nucleotides agree with TRBD1. From germline, CDR1 is SGHDT and CDR2 YYEEEE. The CDR3 is 15 amino acids. V dropped 2 bases and J dropped 4; count of bases not matched to a gene: 4.

CDR3 DNA sequence: TGCGCCAGCAGCTTGGAGGCGGCTATGAACACTGAAGCTTTCTTT. It is translated as CASSLEAAMNTEAFF. This chain uses TRBV5-1 with TRBJ1-1; D is ambiguous. Trimming took 0 bases from V and 0 from J, leaving 9 bases between them. Germline assignment: CDR1 SGHRS and CDR2 YFSETQ. This CDR3 has 15 amino acids. Together with reference TRBV5-1 and TRBJ1-1, the CDR3 gives the full variable domain: KAGVTQTPRYLIKTRGQQVTLSCSPISGHRSVSWYQQTPGQGLQFLFEYFSETQRNKGNFPGRFSGRQFSNSRSEMNVSTLELGDSALYLCASSLEAAMNTEAFFGQGTRLTVV.

This chain connects TRBV7-2 to TRBJ1-2, with a tentative D call TRBD1 (6 bases). This CDR3 spans 15 amino acids. The germline V gene has CDR1 SGHTA and CDR2 FQGNSA. V was cut by 2 bases and J by 4 bases, with 14 bases left in between. The CDR3: CASSLNREIFYGYTF. In DNA, the CDR3 is TGTGCCAGCAGCTTAAACAGGGAGATTTTCTATGGCTACACCTTC.

CDR3 sequence: CAISEWGGGYNTEAFF. CDR3 bases: TGTGCCATCAGTGAGTGGGGTGGGGGGTATAACACTGAAGCTTTCTTT. The chain is built from TRBV10-3 and TRBJ1-1; a weak D match, TRBD1 (5 bases). V was shortened by 1 base and J by 2 bases, with 14 bases between the two germline ends. Germline V lookup: CDR1 ENHRY, CDR2 SYGVKD. CDR3 size: 16 residues.

As concerns this clone: This CDR3 is also generated by other DNA sequences in the sample. V usage is TRBV19 and J usage is TRBJ2-7; TRBD1 might be the D (5 bases). The ends were cut back, 8 bases at V and 4 bases at J, with 9 bases in the middle. Germline V gives CDR1 LNHDA, CDR2 SQIVND (reference sequence). The CDR3 sequence is 11 residues long. The CDR3 DNA sequence: TGTGCCAGTTCCCAGGGTTACGAGCAGTACTTC. Its protein product is CASSQGYEQYF.

The J gene is TRBJ1-2, the V gene TRBV5-1; TRBD1 is a possible D gene (5 bases). V was shortened by 0 bases and J by 8 bases, with 11 bases between the two germline ends. In germline, CDR1 is SGHRS, CDR2 YFSETQ. The CDR3 spans 13 residues. The CDR3 coding sequence is TGCGCCAGCAGCTTGGATCAGGGTGGCGGCTACACCTTC. The encoded protein is CASSLDQGGGYTF.

The DNA of the CDR3 is TGTGCCAGCTCACCAACCGGGGAAGAGACCCAGTACTTC. Protein: CASSPTGEETQYF. The chain uses TRBV18 and TRBJ2-5; tentative D call: TRBD2 (5 bases). Germline values: CDR1 KGHSH, CDR2 LQKENI. Trimming pared 2 bases from V and 3 bases from J, leaving 7 bases between. CDR3 length: 13 residues.

Concerning this clone itself: Sequence at one end of the junction differs from germline and may be a read error. This chain joins TRBV7-9 and TRBJ1-1, with TRBD1 matching over 7 bases. From germline, CDR1 is SEHNR and CDR2 FQNEAQ (reference sequence). This CDR3 contains 14 residues. The CDR3 DNA reads TGTTCCAGCAGCTTGGGACAGACGAACACTGAAGCTTTCTTT. It codes for CSSSLGQTNTEAFF.

The chain carries TRBV29-1 and TRBJ1-1, with D possibly TRBD1 on 5 matching bases. CDR3 length: 11 residues. V lost 7 bases and J 2 bases, leaving 8 bases between the germline ends. Germline-derived CDR1 and CDR2 are SQVTM and ANQGSEA. Here the CDR3 DNA reads TGCAGCGGGACACTTAACACTGAAGCTTTCTTT. Translated: CSGTLNTEAFF.

The rearrangement links TRBV13 to TRBJ1-3, with TRBD1 matching 7 bases. CDR3 length equals 16 residues. Looked up from germline, CDR1 is PRHDT and CDR2 is FYEKMQ (reference sequence). V lost 5 bases to trimming and J lost 0 bases; unmatched junction nucleotides: 7. The CDR3 region is CASSPYRGRSGNTIYF. As DNA, the CDR3 is TGTGCCAGCAGCCCCTACAGGGGTCGCTCTGGAAACACCATATATTTT.

This sequence joins TRBV19 and TRBJ1-1; 7 positions match TRBD1. Germline V CDR1 and CDR2: LNHDA, SQIVND (reference sequence). This CDR3 region has 17 residues. V shed 6 bases and J 4 bases; nucleotides not matched to a gene: 17. CDR3 sequence (DNA): TGTGCCAGTAGCCCCACCCCGACAGGGACGAAGTTCACTGAAGCTTTCTTT. Its protein product is CASSPTPTGTKFTEAFF.

The J gene is TRBJ1-1, the V gene TRBV19, with 8 positions matching TRBD1. V lost 6 bases and J lost 0; bases outside the gene matches: 6. This CDR3 region has 15 residues. Germline V gene sequence: CDR1 LNHDA, CDR2 SQIVND (reference sequence). The CDR3 nucleotides are TGTGCCAGTAGCGATGCAGGGGGCTTGAACACTGAAGCTTTCTTT. As protein: CASSDAGGLNTEAFF.

This chain connects TRBV19 to TRBJ2-7; weak D call: TRBD2 (6 bases). This CDR3 contains 15 residues. Germline assignment: CDR1 LNHDA and CDR2 SQIVND (reference sequence). Trimming stripped 3 bases from V and 0 bases from J, with 12 bases between. The CDR3: CASSIGGVSSYEQYF. For the CDR3, the DNA is TGTGCCAGTAGTATCGGCGGGGTAAGCTCCTACGAGCAGTACTTC.

V gene TRBV19 combines with J gene TRBJ1-1; 7 positions agree with TRBD1. Germline assignment: CDR1 LNHDA and CDR2 SQIVND (reference sequence). CDR3 length: 14 amino acids. J lost 1 base, V lost 6 bases, and 5 bases had no gene match. The CDR3 here is CASRIQGSNTEAFF. The CDR3 coding sequence is TGTGCCAGTAGGATACAGGGGTCGAACACTGAAGCTTTCTTT.

This chain connects TRBV9 to TRBJ2-3, with D possibly being TRBD2 (7 bases). Looked up from germline, CDR1 is SGDLS and CDR2 is YYNGEE. The CDR3 sequence is 17 residues long. V was cut by 0 bases and J by 1 base, with 15 bases left in between. CDR3 sequence (DNA): TGTGCCAGCAGCGTAGAAAGAGGGGGGGGCCGCACAGATACGCAGTATTTT. Translation: CASSVERGGGRTDTQYF.

The chain uses TRBV6-6 and TRBJ1-6; 12 bases agree with TRBD1. The CDR3 runs to 14 residues. Unmatched junction bases numbered 5, after V lost 7 bases and J lost 10 bases. Germline values: CDR1 MNHNY, CDR2 SVGAGI (reference sequence). In DNA form, the CDR3 reads TGTGCCAGCAAGACAGGGACAGGGGGCTCACCCCTCCACTTT. This sequence encodes CASKTGTGGSPLHF.

The rearrangement joins TRBV6-5 to TRBJ1-6; the D gene is possibly TRBD1 (5 bases). Germline CDR1 is MNHEY and CDR2 is SVGAGI. The CDR3 has 16 residues. V was clipped by 0 bases and J by 8 bases, with 14 bases between them. The CDR3 nucleotides read TGTGCCAGCAGTTACTCGAGACAGCACGCGGATTCACCCCTCCACTTT. It yields the protein CASSYSRQHADSPLHF.

The gene calls are TRBV4-1 and TRBJ2-5; 11 nucleotides match TRBD2. Germline values: CDR1 MGHRA, CDR2 YSYEKL. V was clipped by 0 bases and J by 4 bases; unmatched bases: 7. CDR3 size: 17 residues. CDR3 in amino acids: CASSQEITSGGRETQYF. CDR3 sequence (DNA): TGCGCCAGCAGCCAAGAAATTACTAGCGGGGGTCGAGAGACCCAGTACTTC.

The rearrangement joins TRBV19 to TRBJ2-2; 9 bases are a match to TRBD1. With 5 bases clipped from V and 0 bases from J, the junction kept 10 bases outside the gene matches. Germline CDR1 LNHDA, CDR2 SQIVND (reference sequence). CDR3 size: 18 residues. The CDR3 DNA reads as TGTGCCAGTAGTCGACTCCCTAGACAGGGGGCGAACACCGGGGAGCTGTTTTTT. Translated, it gives CASSRLPRQGANTGELFF.

V is TRBV9 and J is TRBJ1-6; D remains ambiguous. The V gene lost 0 bases and the J gene lost 0 bases, with 7 bases spanning the gap. Germline loops: CDR1 SGDLS, CDR2 YYNGEE. This CDR3 comprises 16 residues. CDR3 sequence reads: CASSVGADSYNSPLHF. In nucleotides, the CDR3 is TGTGCCAGCAGCGTAGGCGCCGACTCCTATAATTCACCCCTCCACTTT.

The CDR3 region has the DNA TGTGCCAGCAGCTCCCTGACTTATGAGCAGTTCTTC. Translation gives CASSSLTYEQFF. The chain joins TRBV7-2 to TRBJ2-1; D is undetermined. Trimming shortened V by 4 bases and J by 8 bases, and 9 bases separated the two germline ends. Germline V CDR1 and CDR2: SGHTA, FQGNSA. CDR3 length equals 12 residues.

The J gene is TRBJ1-1, the V gene TRBV6-5, with a tentative D call TRBD1 (6 bases). V was cut by 6 bases and J by 10 bases, with 18 bases left in between. Germline CDR1 is MNHEY and CDR2 is SVGAGI. CDR3 length: 13 amino acids. The CDR3 spells CASSYRVERGAFF. The CDR3 DNA sequence: TGTGCCAGCAGCTACAGGGTCGAGCGGGGAGCTTTCTTT.